The TCR beta chain under discussion was sequenced for a study of blood T cell repertoires in COVID-19. Across the whole study: Samples came from the United States, Italy and Spain, spanning acute and convalescent COVID-19. Sources were T cells, B-cell-depleted T cells, or PBMCs; the material itself was cDNA or gDNA.

Authors' data handling: Researchers report that nucleated cell counts were estimated from reference gene primer amplification. Here immunoSEQ multiplex PCR was the method, and the copy in TCRdb shows in-frame clones only, minus some. V and J calls and clone size come straight from that table; D and trimming were deduced from the DNA. The table shows fewer than 350,000 clones, with roughly 86% occurring only once. CDR1 is MDHEN and CDR2 is SYDVKM in the germline V gene. The V gene lost 6 bases and the J gene lost 2 bases, with 14 bases spanning the gap. CDR3 length: 15 residues. The source of this sequence is a man in his forties or fifties with active or convalescent COVID-19. V is TRBV28 and J is TRBJ2-1; D may be TRBD2 (6 bases). The sequencing sample was made of peripheral blood. DNA for the CDR3: TGTGCCAGCAGCCCGAGCGGGTTCACCTACAATGAGCAGTTCTTC. Translated, it gives CASSPSGFTYNEQFF.